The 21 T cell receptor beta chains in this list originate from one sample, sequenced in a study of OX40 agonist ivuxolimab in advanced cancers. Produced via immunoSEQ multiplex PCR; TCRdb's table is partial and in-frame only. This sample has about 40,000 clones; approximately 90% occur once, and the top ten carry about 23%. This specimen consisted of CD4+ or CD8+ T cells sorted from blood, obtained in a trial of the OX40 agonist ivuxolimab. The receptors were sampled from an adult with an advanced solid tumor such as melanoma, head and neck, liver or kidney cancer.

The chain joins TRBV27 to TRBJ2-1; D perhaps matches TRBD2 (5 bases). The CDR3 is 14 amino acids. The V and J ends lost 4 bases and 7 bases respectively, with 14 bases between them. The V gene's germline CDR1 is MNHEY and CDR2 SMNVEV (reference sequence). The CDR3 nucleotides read TGTGCCAGCAGTTCCCACCGGGGAGTTAATGAGCAGTTCTTC. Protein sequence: CASSSHRGVNEQFF.

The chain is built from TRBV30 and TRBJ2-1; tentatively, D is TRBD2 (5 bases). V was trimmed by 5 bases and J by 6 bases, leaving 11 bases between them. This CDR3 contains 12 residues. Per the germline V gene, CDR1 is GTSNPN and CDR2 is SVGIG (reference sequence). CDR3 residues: CAWAGLSNEQFF. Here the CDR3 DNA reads TGTGCCTGGGCGGGCCTGTCCAATGAGCAGTTCTTC.

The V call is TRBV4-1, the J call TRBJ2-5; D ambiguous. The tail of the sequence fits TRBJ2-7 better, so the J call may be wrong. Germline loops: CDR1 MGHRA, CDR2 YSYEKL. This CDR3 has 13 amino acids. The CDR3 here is CASSHAQSYEQYF. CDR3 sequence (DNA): TGCGCCAGCAGCCATGCACAATCCTACGAGCAGTACTTC.

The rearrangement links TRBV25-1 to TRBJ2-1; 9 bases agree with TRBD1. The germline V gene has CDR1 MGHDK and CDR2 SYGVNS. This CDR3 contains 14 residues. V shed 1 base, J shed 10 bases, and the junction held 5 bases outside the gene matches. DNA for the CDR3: TGTGCCAGCAGTGAATCATTTGGGACAGGGGAGCAGTTCTTC. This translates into CASSESFGTGEQFF.

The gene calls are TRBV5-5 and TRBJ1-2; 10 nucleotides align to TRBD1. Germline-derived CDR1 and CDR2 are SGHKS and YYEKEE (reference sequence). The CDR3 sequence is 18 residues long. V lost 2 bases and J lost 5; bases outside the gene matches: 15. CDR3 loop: CASSFPYGTGDPPYGYTF. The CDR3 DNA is TGTGCCAGCAGCTTTCCATATGGGACAGGGGATCCGCCTTATGGCTACACCTTC.

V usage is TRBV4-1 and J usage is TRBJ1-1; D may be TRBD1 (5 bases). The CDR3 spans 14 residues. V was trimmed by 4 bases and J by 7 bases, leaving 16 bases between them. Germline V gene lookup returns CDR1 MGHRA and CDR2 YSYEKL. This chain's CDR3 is CASSPRQRGIEAFF. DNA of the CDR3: TGCGCCAGCAGCCCCAGACAAAGGGGTATTGAAGCTTTCTTT.

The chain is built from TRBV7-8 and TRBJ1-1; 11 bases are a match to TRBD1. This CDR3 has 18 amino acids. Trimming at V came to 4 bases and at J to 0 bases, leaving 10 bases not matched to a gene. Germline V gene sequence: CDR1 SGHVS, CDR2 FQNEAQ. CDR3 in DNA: TGTGCCAGCAGCTCTCCGGGACAGGGGGTTTTCGTGAACACTGAAGCTTTCTTT. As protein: CASSSPGQGVFVNTEAFF.

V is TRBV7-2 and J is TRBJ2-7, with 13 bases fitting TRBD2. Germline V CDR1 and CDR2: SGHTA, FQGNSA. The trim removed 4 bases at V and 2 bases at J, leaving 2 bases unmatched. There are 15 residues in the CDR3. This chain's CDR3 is CASSSLAGGAYEQYF. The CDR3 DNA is TGTGCCAGCAGCTCACTAGCGGGAGGGGCCTACGAGCAGTACTTC.

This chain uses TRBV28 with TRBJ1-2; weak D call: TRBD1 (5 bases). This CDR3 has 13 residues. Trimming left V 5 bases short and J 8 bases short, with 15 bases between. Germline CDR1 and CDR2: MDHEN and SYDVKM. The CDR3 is CASSIIGAGGYTF. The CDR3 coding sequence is TGTGCCAGCAGTATTATTGGGGCCGGCGGCTACACCTTC.

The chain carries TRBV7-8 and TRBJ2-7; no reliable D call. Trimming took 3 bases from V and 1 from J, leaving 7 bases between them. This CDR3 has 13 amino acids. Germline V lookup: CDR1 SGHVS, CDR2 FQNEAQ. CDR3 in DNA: TGTGCCAGCAGCTTCGGACGTTCCTACGAGCAGTACTTC. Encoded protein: CASSFGRSYEQYF. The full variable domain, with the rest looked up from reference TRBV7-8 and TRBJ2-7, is GAGVSQSPRYKVAKRGQDVALRCDPISGHVSLFWYQQALGQGPEFLTYFQNEAQLDKSGLPSDRFFAERPEGSVSTLKIQRTQQEDSAVYLCASSFGRSYEQYFGPGTRLTVT.

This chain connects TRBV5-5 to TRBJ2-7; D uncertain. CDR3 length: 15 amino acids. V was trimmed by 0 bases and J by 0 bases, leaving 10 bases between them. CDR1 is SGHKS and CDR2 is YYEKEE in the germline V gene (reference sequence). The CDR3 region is CASSLGQSPSYEQYF. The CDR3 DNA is TGTGCCAGCAGCTTGGGGCAGAGTCCCTCCTACGAGCAGTACTTC. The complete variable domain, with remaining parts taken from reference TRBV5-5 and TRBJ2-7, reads DAGVTQSPTHLIKTRGQQVTLRCSPISGHKSVSWYQQVLGQGPQFIFQYYEKEERGRGNFPDRFSARQFPNYSSELNVNALLLGDSALYLCASSLGQSPSYEQYFGPGTRLTVT.

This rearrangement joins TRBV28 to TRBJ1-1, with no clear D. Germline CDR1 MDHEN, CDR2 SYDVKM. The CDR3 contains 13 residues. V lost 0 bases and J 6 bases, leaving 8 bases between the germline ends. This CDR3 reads CASSLWGGPEAFF. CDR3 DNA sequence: TGTGCCAGCAGTTTATGGGGAGGCCCTGAAGCTTTCTTT.

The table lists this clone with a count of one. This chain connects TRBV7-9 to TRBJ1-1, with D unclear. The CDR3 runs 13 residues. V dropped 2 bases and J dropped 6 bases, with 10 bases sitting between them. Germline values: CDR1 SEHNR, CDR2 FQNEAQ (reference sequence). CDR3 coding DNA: TGTGCCAGCAGCTTACTAGTAGAGCCTGAAGCTTTCTTT. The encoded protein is CASSLLVEPEAFF.

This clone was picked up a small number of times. The CDR3 region has the DNA TGTGCCTCATCTAGCGGGAGCACAGATACGCAGTATTTT. It translates to CASSSGSTDTQYF. The rearrangement links TRBV30 to TRBJ2-3; 8 bases fit TRBD2. The CDR3 spans 13 residues. Germline V lookup: CDR1 GTSNPN, CDR2 SVGIG (reference sequence). The ends lost 7 bases at V and 0 bases at J; junction bases unmatched: 3.

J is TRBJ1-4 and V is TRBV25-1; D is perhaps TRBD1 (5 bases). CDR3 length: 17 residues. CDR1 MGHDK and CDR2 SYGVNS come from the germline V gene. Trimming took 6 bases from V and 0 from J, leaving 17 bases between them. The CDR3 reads CASRGREGRATNEKLFF. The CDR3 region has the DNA TGTGCCAGCAGAGGAAGGGAGGGACGGGCAACTAATGAAAAACTGTTTTTT.

This CDR3 is CASSVAGTSGETQYF. The CDR3 DNA reads TGTGCCAGCAGCGTAGCAGGGACTAGCGGCGAGACCCAGTACTTC. The chain combines TRBV9 with TRBJ2-5; 11 nucleotides match TRBD2. J gave up 5 bases and V 0 bases, and 3 bases lay outside the gene matches. The CDR3 consists of 15 residues. Germline V CDR1 and CDR2: SGDLS, YYNGEE. The entire variable domain, with the rest obtained from reference TRBV9 and TRBJ2-5, is as follows: DSGVTQTPKHLITATGQRVTLRCSPRSGDLSVYWYQQSLDQGLQFLIQYYNGEERAKGNILERFSAQQFPDLHSELNLSSLELGDSALYFCASSVAGTSGETQYFGPGTRLLVL.

The CDR3 nucleotides read TGTGCCAGCAGCATACGGACAGAAAGCACAGATACGCAGTATTTT. Translating gives CASSIRTESTDTQYF. The chain is built from TRBV7-9 and TRBJ2-3; the D gene is possibly TRBD1 (6 bases). Germline CDR1 and CDR2: SEHNR and FQNEAQ (reference sequence). Trimming stripped 5 bases from V and 0 bases from J, with 12 bases between. The CDR3 extends over 15 amino acids.

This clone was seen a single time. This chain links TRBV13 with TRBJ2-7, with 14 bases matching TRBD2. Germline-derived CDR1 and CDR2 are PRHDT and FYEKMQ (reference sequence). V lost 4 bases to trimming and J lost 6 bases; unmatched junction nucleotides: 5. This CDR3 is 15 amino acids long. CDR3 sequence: CASSWGLAGESEQYF. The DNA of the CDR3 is TGTGCCAGCAGCTGGGGACTAGCGGGAGAGAGCGAGCAGTACTTC.

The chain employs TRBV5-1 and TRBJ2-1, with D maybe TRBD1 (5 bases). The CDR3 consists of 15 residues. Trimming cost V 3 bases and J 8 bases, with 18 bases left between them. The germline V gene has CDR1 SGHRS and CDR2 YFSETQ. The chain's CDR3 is CASSWGGQNFDEQFF. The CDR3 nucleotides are TGCGCCAGCAGCTGGGGCGGACAAAACTTCGATGAGCAGTTCTTC.

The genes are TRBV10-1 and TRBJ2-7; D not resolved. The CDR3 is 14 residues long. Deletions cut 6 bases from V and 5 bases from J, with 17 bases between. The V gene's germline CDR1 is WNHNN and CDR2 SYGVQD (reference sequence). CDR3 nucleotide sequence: TGCGCCAGCAGCCCCTATGGGGTACCCCACGAGCAGTACTTC. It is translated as CASSPYGVPHEQYF.

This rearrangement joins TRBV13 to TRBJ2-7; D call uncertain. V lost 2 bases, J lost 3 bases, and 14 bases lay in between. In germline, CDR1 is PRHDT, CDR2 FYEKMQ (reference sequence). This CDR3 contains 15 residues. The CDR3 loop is CASSLFRDGDYEQYF. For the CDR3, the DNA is TGTGCCAGCAGCTTATTCCGAGATGGAGACTACGAGCAGTACTTC.